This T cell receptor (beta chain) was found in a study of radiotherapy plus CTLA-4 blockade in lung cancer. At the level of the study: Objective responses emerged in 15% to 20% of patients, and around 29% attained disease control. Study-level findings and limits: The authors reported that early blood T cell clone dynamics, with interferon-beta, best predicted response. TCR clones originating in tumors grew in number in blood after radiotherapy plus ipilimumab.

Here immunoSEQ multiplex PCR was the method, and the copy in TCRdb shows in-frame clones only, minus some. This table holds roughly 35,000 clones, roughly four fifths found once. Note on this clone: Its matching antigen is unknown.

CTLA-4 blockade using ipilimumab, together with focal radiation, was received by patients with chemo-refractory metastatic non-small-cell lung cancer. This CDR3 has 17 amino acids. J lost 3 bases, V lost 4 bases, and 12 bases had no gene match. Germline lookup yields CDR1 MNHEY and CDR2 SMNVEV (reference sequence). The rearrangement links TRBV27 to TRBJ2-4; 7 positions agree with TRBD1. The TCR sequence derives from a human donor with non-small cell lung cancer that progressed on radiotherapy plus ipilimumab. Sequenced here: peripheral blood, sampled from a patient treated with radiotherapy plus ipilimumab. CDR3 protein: CASSSPYRGTVKNIQYF. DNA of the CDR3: TGTGCCAGCAGTTCCCCTTACAGGGGCACGGTCAAAAACATTCAGTACTTC.